One sample yielded the 30 T cell receptor beta chains listed below, sequenced in a study of T-cell memory formation after mild COVID-19. TCRdb re-called the 5' RACE reads through MiXCR, storing one row per CDR3 protein. The repertoire consists of 410,000 or so distinct CDR3 sequences, with under 25% occurring once and the leading ten covering 13%. The sequencing input was PBMCs or a T cell subset sorted from them (not recorded which). All receptors derive from an adult woman who had mild COVID-19 (a few samples of this study predate the infection). Cell type and time point are not known.

This chain connects TRBV4-1 to TRBJ2-7; 8 bases agree with TRBD1. The germline V gene has CDR1 MGHRA and CDR2 YSYEKL. The J segment lost 2 bases and the V segment lost 6 bases, leaving 9 bases of the junction unmatched. The CDR3 extends over 15 amino acids. The CDR3 loop reads CASSPSDRGPYEQYF. The CDR3 nucleotides read TGCGCCAGCAGTCCCTCCGACAGGGGCCCCTACGAGCAGTACTTC.

The chain recombines TRBV6-5 with TRBJ2-1; 7 bases align to TRBD2. There are 15 residues in the CDR3. Germline-derived CDR1 and CDR2 are MNHEY and SVGAGI. With V trimmed by 2 bases and J by 5 bases, 6 bases remained unmatched. The CDR3 loop is CASSYNTGTNNEQFF. As DNA, the CDR3 is TGTGCCAGCAGTTACAATACCGGGACTAACAATGAGCAGTTCTTC.

This clonotype was picked up many times. The chain joins TRBV4-2 to TRBJ2-3; 10 nucleotides match TRBD2. This CDR3 spans 16 amino acids. Losses at the gene ends were 0 bases for V and 0 bases for J; bases not matched to a gene: 0. Germline-derived CDR1 and CDR2 are LGHNA and YNFKEQ. The CDR3: CASSQELAGSTDTQYF. The CDR3 DNA sequence: TGTGCCAGCAGCCAAGAACTAGCGGGGAGCACAGATACGCAGTATTTT.

In this sample, this clonotype turned up a few times. The chain combines TRBV6-5 with TRBJ2-1; no clear D gene. Deletions cut 10 bases from V and 9 bases from J, with 22 bases between. Germline V gene sequence: CDR1 MNHEY, CDR2 SVGAGI. This CDR3 spans 14 amino acids. The chain's CDR3 is CATMLNGQYGEQFF. CDR3 DNA sequence: TGTGCCACCATGCTAAACGGGCAGTACGGTGAGCAGTTCTTC.

The rearrangement uses TRBV12-3 or TRBV12-4 and TRBJ1-1, with a tentative D call TRBD1 (5 bases). Trimming pared 6 bases from V and 1 base from J, leaving 12 bases between. There are 14 residues in the CDR3. The CDR3 coding sequence is TGTGCCAGCAGACAACAAACAGGGAACACTGAAGCTTTCTTT. Translated: CASRQQTGNTEAFF.

The chain recombines TRBV7-9 with TRBJ2-3; possible D gene TRBD1, 6 bases. The V gene lost 4 bases and the J gene lost 3 bases, with 20 bases spanning the gap. The CDR3 covers 17 residues. CDR1 SEHNR and CDR2 FQNEAQ come from the germline V gene (reference sequence). The DNA for the CDR3 is TGTGCCAGCAGCTCCAACAGGGCTCCCATCGGTACAGATACGCAGTATTTT. This gives the protein CASSSNRAPIGTDTQYF.

This clonotype was found many times. The chain joins TRBV5-4 to TRBJ2-3; D is unclear. Germline-derived CDR1 and CDR2 are SGHNT and YYREEE (reference sequence). The CDR3 covers 15 residues. The germline V and J ends were trimmed by 0 bases and 1 base, with 9 bases remaining between them. The DNA of the CDR3 is TGTGCCAGCAGCTTGGATATGGTGGGCACAGATACGCAGTATTTT. Encoded protein: CASSLDMVGTDTQYF.

The V gene is TRBV5-1, the J gene TRBJ2-1; 10 bases map to TRBD2. The CDR3 is 15 residues long. Germline values: CDR1 SGHRS, CDR2 YFSETQ. After removal of 1 base from V and 12 bases from J, the junction contained 10 bases not matched to a gene. In DNA form, the CDR3 reads TGCGCCAGCAGCTTGCGCCTAGCGGGAGTATTCGGGCAGTTCTTC. This sequence encodes CASSLRLAGVFGQFF.

This sequence joins TRBV9 and TRBJ2-1; 8 bases fit TRBD2. Trimming removed 3 bases from V and 7 bases from J; junction bases left unmatched: 6. Germline values: CDR1 SGDLS, CDR2 YYNGEE. This CDR3 has 14 residues. The CDR3 reads CASSAREGKNEQFF. The CDR3 bases are TGTGCCAGCAGCGCCCGGGAGGGTAAGAATGAGCAGTTCTTC.

With regard to this clonotype: The junction differs from germline at one of its ends, possibly a read error. This chain connects TRBV7-9 to TRBJ1-4, with TRBD1 as a possible D gene (5 bases). CDR1 is SEHNR and CDR2 is FQNEAQ in the germline V gene (reference sequence). The CDR3 extends over 12 amino acids. The CDR3 DNA reads TGTGCCAGCAGCCCACAGGCAGGTCTCACGGTTTTT. Translation: CASSPQAGLTVF. The complete variable domain, with remaining parts taken from reference TRBV7-9 and TRBJ1-4, reads DTGVSQNPRHKITKRGQNVTFRCDPISEHNRLYWYRQTLGQGPEFLTYFQNEAQLEKSRLLSDRFSAERPKGSFSTLEIQRTEQGDSAMYLCASSPQAGLTVFGSGTQLSVL.

CDR3 DNA: TGTGCCAGCAGTTACTCGAGGGGTTCTGGGGCCAACGTCCTGACTTTC. It translates to CASSYSRGSGANVLTF. The rearrangement uses TRBV6-5 and TRBJ2-6; TRBD1 or TRBD2 may be the D gene (5 bases each). The CDR3 extends over 16 amino acids. Germline V gene lookup returns CDR1 MNHEY and CDR2 SVGAGI. V lost 0 bases and J lost 1, with 7 bases in between.

This clonotype was observed a handful of times. The rearrangement uses TRBV9 and TRBJ2-2, with 16 bases that match TRBD2. Germline V gene sequence: CDR1 SGDLS, CDR2 YYNGEE. V was pared by 3 bases and J by 7 bases, with 6 bases of the junction left unmatched. The CDR3 contains 17 residues. As DNA, the CDR3 is TGTGCCAGCAGCGAGGGACTAGCGGGAGGGCCCATCGGGGAGCTGTTTTTT. Translated, it gives CASSEGLAGGPIGELFF. The whole variable domain, filled in from reference TRBV9 and TRBJ2-2, reads DSGVTQTPKHLITATGQRVTLRCSPRSGDLSVYWYQQSLDQGLQFLIQYYNGEERAKGNILERFSAQQFPDLHSELNLSSLELGDSALYFCASSEGLAGGPIGELFFGEGSRLTVL.

The rearrangement links TRBV12-3 or TRBV12-4 to TRBJ2-6; unclear D gene. V dropped 1 base and J dropped 4 bases, with 8 bases sitting between them. The CDR3 consists of 15 residues. The CDR3 reads CASSLVAAGANVLTF. CDR3 nucleotides: TGTGCCAGCAGTTTAGTGGCAGCCGGGGCCAACGTCCTGACTTTC.

The chain combines TRBV3-1 with TRBJ1-2; D unclear. V lost 3 bases and J 6 bases, leaving 14 bases between the germline ends. Germline V gene lookup returns CDR1 LGHDT and CDR2 YNNKEL (reference sequence). CDR3 size: 14 residues. The CDR3 DNA is TGTGCCAGCAGCCACAGGAGGAGACTTAATGGCTACACCTTC. Its translation: CASSHRRRLNGYTF.

The J gene is TRBJ2-3, the V gene TRBV7-6, with 7 bases that match TRBD1. There are 17 residues in the CDR3. Germline values: CDR1 SGHVS, CDR2 FNYEAQ. V lost 5 bases, J lost 0 bases, and 11 bases stayed unmatched. DNA of the CDR3: TGTGCCAGCAGCCCGCGAGGGTGGGACAGTAGCACAGATACGCAGTATTTT. Encoded protein: CASSPRGWDSSTDTQYF.

In its sample, this clonotype was seen a few times. The chain employs TRBV27 and TRBJ1-1; tentatively, D is TRBD1 (6 bases). V lost 3 bases to trimming and J lost 2 bases, with 10 bases between them. CDR3 length: 14 residues. Germline V gene data show CDR1 as MNHEY and CDR2 as SMNVEV (reference sequence). In nucleotides, the CDR3 is TGTGCCAGCAGTTTTTTGGGACAAAACACTGAAGCTTTCTTT. The encoded protein is CASSFLGQNTEAFF.

The chain carries TRBV20-1 and TRBJ2-7, with 10 nucleotides matching TRBD2. CDR3 size: 17 residues. V was clipped by 0 bases and J by 3 bases; unmatched bases: 11. Germline assignment: CDR1 DFQATT and CDR2 SNEGSKA (reference sequence). The CDR3 DNA reads TGCAGTGCTAGAGATACACTAGCGGGGAGGTTGGGCTACGAGCAGTACTTC. It encodes CSARDTLAGRLGYEQYF.

The V and J genes are TRBV6-5 and TRBJ2-1, with 13 bases matching TRBD2. The V and J ends lost 6 bases and 0 bases, in that order; junction bases with no gene match: 2. Germline V gene sequence: CDR1 MNHEY, CDR2 SVGAGI. The CDR3 is 16 amino acids. CDR3 region: CASSWTSGSSYNEQFF. The CDR3, as DNA: TGTGCCAGCAGCTGGACTAGCGGGAGCTCCTACAATGAGCAGTTCTTC.

The sample holds a few counts of this clonotype. J is TRBJ2-7 and V is TRBV27; D unresolved. The CDR3 extends over 13 amino acids. V dropped 2 bases and J dropped 4 bases, with 9 bases sitting between them. Germline values: CDR1 MNHEY, CDR2 SMNVEV (reference sequence). In DNA form, the CDR3 reads TGTGCCAGCAGTTTACGGCAGAGATACGAGCAGTACTTC. It is translated as CASSLRQRYEQYF.

The genes are TRBV5-1 and TRBJ2-7; TRBD2 matches 10 bases. The CDR3 loop spans 17 amino acids. Germline assignment: CDR1 SGHRS and CDR2 YFSETQ. With V trimmed by 0 bases and J by 3 bases, 9 bases remained unmatched. The CDR3 protein is CASSLVLAGELDYEQYF. The CDR3 DNA sequence: TGCGCCAGCAGCTTGGTGCTAGCGGGAGAGTTGGACTACGAGCAGTACTTC.

This clonotype was counted a few times. This chain links TRBV6-1 with TRBJ2-1; 8 bases are shared with TRBD2. The V gene's germline CDR1 is MNHNS and CDR2 SASEGT. This CDR3 is built from 14 residues. V was pared by 7 bases and J by 4 bases, with 6 bases of the junction left unmatched. This CDR3 reads CASMGRGGYNEQFF. CDR3 in DNA: TGTGCCAGCATGGGTCGCGGGGGGTACAATGAGCAGTTCTTC.

This clonotype appeared a few times. The chain is built from TRBV7-2 and TRBJ1-1; tentative D call: TRBD1 (5 bases). This CDR3 has 15 residues. Germline CDR1 SGHTA, CDR2 FQGNSA. V was cut by 1 base and J by 11 bases, with 20 bases left in between. CDR3 nucleotides: TGTGCCAGCAGCTTAGGGCTTGGGGGGGGTGGCAAGGCTTTCTTT. Protein product: CASSLGLGGGGKAFF.

The rearrangement links TRBV4-3 to TRBJ2-7, with no clear D. Deletions cut 0 bases from V and 4 bases from J, with 4 bases between. There are 12 residues in the CDR3. Per germline, CDR1 LGHNA and CDR2 YSLEER. The CDR3 spells CASSQDEYEQYF. In DNA, the CDR3 is TGCGCCAGCAGCCAAGATGAATACGAGCAGTACTTC.

The V call is TRBV7-2, the J call TRBJ1-1; weak D call: TRBD1 (5 bases). Germline assignment: CDR1 SGHTA and CDR2 FQGNSA. V was trimmed by 7 bases and J by 1 base, leaving 10 bases between them. The CDR3 runs 13 residues. The DNA for the CDR3 is TGTGCCAGCAAGGGACGGACGAACACTGAAGCTTTCTTT. Protein: CASKGRTNTEAFF.

The V and J genes are TRBV2 and TRBJ2-3, with 10 bases aligning to TRBD2. The CDR3 spans 14 residues. V dropped 9 bases and J dropped 5; count of bases not matched to a gene: 8. Germline CDR1 is SNHLY and CDR2 is FYNNEI. CDR3: CAREIAGGVDTQYF. In DNA, the CDR3 is TGTGCCAGAGAAATAGCGGGGGGTGTAGATACGCAGTATTTT.

This chain links TRBV6-2 or TRBV6-3 with TRBJ2-1; 8 bases are a match to TRBD2. Germline lookup yields CDR1 MNHEY and CDR2 SVGEGT. This CDR3 contains 14 residues. Losses at the gene ends were 2 bases for V and 6 bases for J; bases not matched to a gene: 3. The CDR3 nucleotides are TGTGCCAGCAGTTACAGCGGGAGTCCCAATGAGCAGTTCTTC. The encoded protein is CASSYSGSPNEQFF.

The CDR3 DNA reads as TGTGCCAGCAGAAGGGGGGGGCAGAGGCGCAATCAGCCCCAGCATTTT. Protein product: CASRRGGQRRNQPQHF. V is TRBV6-5 and J is TRBJ1-5; D might be TRBD1 (6 bases). The CDR3 consists of 16 residues. CDR1 and CDR2 (germline): MNHEY, SVGAGI. V lost 6 bases and J lost 2, with 17 bases in between.

The table lists this clonotype with a few counts. This rearrangement joins TRBV12-3 or TRBV12-4 to TRBJ2-3, with a weak D call TRBD2 (7 bases). The V end was cut by 7 bases, the J end by 0 bases, with 11 bases between. This CDR3 region has 14 residues. Written as DNA, the CDR3 is TGTGCCAGCACGCGGGGGCCTAGCACAGATACGCAGTATTTT. Translated, it gives CASTRGPSTDTQYF.

This clonotype has only a few counts. The rearrangement links TRBV7-8 to TRBJ2-7; D is possibly TRBD1 or TRBD2 (5 bases each). The germline V gene encodes CDR1 SGHVS and CDR2 FQNEAQ. This CDR3 has 15 amino acids. The V and J ends lost 4 bases and 5 bases respectively, with 18 bases between them. The CDR3 DNA follows: TGTGCCAGCAGCTCCTGGGGTGGGGGAAGGGACGAGCAGTACTTC. Translation: CASSSWGGGRDEQYF.

This sequence joins TRBV12-3 or TRBV12-4 and TRBJ2-7; D is perhaps TRBD1 (6 bases). Trimming cost V 5 bases and J 1 base, with 15 bases left between them. There are 15 residues in the CDR3. This chain's CDR3 is CASSPQGTLSYEQYF. The CDR3 DNA reads TGTGCCAGCAGTCCTCAGGGGACCTTGTCCTACGAGCAGTACTTC.